The T cell receptor beta chain under discussion was sequenced for a study of blood T cell repertoires in COVID-19. Whole-study context: There were acute and convalescent COVID-19 samples, and they came from the United States, Italy and Spain. T cells, B-cell-depleted T cells, or PBMCs supplied cDNA or gDNA.

Source study methods: For nucleated cells, counts were estimated from reference gene primer amplification. Data came from immunoSEQ multiplex PCR; TCRdb stores just in-frame clones and leaves some out. Clonal size and the V and J genes are those of that table, whereas D and trimming came from the DNA. This sample has roughly 39,000 clones, with approximately 90% found just once. The germline CDR1 and CDR2 sequences are SGHNT and YYREEE (reference sequence). After removal of 0 bases from V and 4 bases from J, the junction contained 3 bases not matched to a gene. The CDR3 has 15 amino acids. The gene calls are TRBV5-4 and TRBJ1-2; 10 nucleotides match TRBD1. The specimen was peripheral blood. This TCR derives from a woman of 80 years or more with active COVID-19. The CDR3: CASSLGTGGPYGYTF. CDR3 nucleotides: TGTGCCAGCAGCTTGGGGACAGGGGGTCCCTATGGCTACACCTTC.